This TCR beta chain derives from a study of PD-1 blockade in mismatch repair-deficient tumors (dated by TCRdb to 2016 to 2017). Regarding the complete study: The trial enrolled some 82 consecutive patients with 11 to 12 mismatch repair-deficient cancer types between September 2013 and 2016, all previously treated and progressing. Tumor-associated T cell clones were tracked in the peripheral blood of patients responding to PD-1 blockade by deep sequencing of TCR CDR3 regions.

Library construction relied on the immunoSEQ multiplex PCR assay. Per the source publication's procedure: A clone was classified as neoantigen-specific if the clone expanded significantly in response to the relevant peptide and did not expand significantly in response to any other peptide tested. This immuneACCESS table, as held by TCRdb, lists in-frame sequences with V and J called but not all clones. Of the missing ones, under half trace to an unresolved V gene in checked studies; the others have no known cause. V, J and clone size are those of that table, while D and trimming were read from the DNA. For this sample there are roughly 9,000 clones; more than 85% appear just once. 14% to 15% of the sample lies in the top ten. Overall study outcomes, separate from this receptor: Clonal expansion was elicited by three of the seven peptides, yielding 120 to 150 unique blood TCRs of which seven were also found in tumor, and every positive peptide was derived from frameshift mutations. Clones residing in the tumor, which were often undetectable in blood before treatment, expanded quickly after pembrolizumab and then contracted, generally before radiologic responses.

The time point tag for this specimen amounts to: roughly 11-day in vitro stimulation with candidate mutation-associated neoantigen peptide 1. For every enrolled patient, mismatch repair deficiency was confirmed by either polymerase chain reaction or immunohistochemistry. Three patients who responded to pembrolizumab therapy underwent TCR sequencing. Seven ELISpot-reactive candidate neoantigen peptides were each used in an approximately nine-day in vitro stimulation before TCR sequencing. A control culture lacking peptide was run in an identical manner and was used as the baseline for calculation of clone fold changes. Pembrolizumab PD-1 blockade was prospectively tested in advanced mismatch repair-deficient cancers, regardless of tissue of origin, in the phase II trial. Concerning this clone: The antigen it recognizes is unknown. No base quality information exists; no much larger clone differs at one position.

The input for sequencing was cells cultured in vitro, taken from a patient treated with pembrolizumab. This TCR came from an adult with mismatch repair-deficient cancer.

The nucleotide sequence is given as TGTGCCAGCAGTCGGGACCACTACGAGCAGTACTTC. This gives the protein CASSRDHYEQYF. The rearranged chain carries TRBV6-1 and TRBJ2-7; the D segment is perhaps TRBD1 or TRBD2, each sharing 5 matched bases. From the cysteine up to the phenylalanine, the CDR3 has a length of 12 residues. Just the 36-base CDR3 DNA is kept, in frame starting at base 1. From the germline V gene, CDR1 is MNHNS and CDR2 is SASEGT. V is pared back by 5 bases and J by 3 bases, with 8 bases lying between the germline termini.